Below are 6 T cell receptor beta chains sequenced from a single sample in a study of CD8+ T cells in alopecia areata. Treatment here: oral pan-JAK inhibitor, 5-10 mg twice daily. RNA was isolated and reverse transcribed to cDNA, the sequencing template. TCRdb's copy holds only in-frame clones and misses some; the assay was immunoSEQ multiplex PCR. The data contain just over 150,000 clones, about 71% of them singletons. The sequencing used CD4+ T cells sorted from blood, collected at week 4, from a patient treated with tofacitinib. The source is a human donor with alopecia areata.

This chain uses TRBV27 with TRBJ2-7; the match to TRBD1 covers 8 bases. The V and J ends lost 5 bases and 10 bases, in that order; junction bases with no gene match: 22. The germline V gene encodes CDR1 MNHEY and CDR2 SMNVEV (reference sequence). This CDR3 has 17 residues. The chain's CDR3 is CASSPYLGQGEISGQYF. The DNA for the CDR3 is TGTGCCAGCAGTCCCTACCTCGGACAGGGAGAAATAAGTGGTCAGTACTTC.

V is TRBV29-1 and J is TRBJ2-3; no definite D call. V was pared by 3 bases and J by 0 bases, with 19 bases between. Germline V CDR1 and CDR2: SQVTM, ANQGSEA. This CDR3 spans 17 amino acids. Written as DNA, the CDR3 is TGCAGCGTTGAGGGTGGAACAGACCCACGTAGCACAGATACGCAGTATTTT. Translation: CSVEGGTDPRSTDTQYF.

This clone was counted a few times. This sequence joins TRBV7-9 and TRBJ2-2; D gene uncertain. The CDR3 has 12 residues. The V and J ends lost 3 bases and 7 bases respectively, with 6 bases between them. CDR1 SEHNR and CDR2 FQNEAQ come from the germline V gene (reference sequence). The CDR3 loop is CASSFGDGELFF. DNA for the CDR3: TGTGCCAGCAGCTTCGGTGACGGGGAGCTGTTTTTT.

The chain couples TRBV9 to TRBJ1-6, with 11 bases aligning to TRBD1. Germline V lookup: CDR1 SGDLS, CDR2 YYNGEE. The CDR3 covers 15 residues. The V gene end was trimmed by 3 bases and the J gene end by 7 bases; junction bases not matched to a gene: 3. CDR3 residues: CASSAGTGGNSPLHF. For the CDR3, the DNA is TGTGCCAGCAGCGCCGGGACAGGGGGGAATTCACCCCTCCACTTT.

J is TRBJ1-2 and V is TRBV30, with D possibly TRBD1 on 6 matching bases. Trimming shortened V by 0 bases and J by 4 bases, and 12 bases separated the two germline ends. This CDR3 has 14 amino acids. CDR1 GTSNPN and CDR2 SVGIG come from the germline V gene (reference sequence). This CDR3 reads CAWSVRTGRYGYTF. DNA of the CDR3: TGTGCCTGGAGTGTACGAACAGGGCGCTATGGCTACACCTTC.

This clone has a single count. The V and J genes are TRBV7-2 and TRBJ2-7, with D hard to call. The germline gives CDR1 SGHTA, CDR2 FQGNSA. This CDR3 has 14 amino acids. V was clipped by 5 bases and J by 6 bases, with 17 bases between them. The CDR3 bases are TGTGCCAGCAGCCCCTGGGGAACCGTCGGCGAGCAGTACTTC. Translated, it gives CASSPWGTVGEQYF.